Shown below are 8 T cell receptor beta chains from a single sample sequenced in a study of blood T cells in healthy people across ages. Combining a sample-barcoded 5' primer with a J-beta primer mix, a second PCR ran for roughly 7 to 12 cycles. From the 5' RACE reads, TCRdb called clonotypes with MiXCR, one entry per CDR3 protein. The sample holds 700,000 or so distinct CDR3 sequences, around 43% seen once. The source material was blood. The receptors stem from a man aged 80 or over in good health.

The V gene is TRBV5-1, the J gene TRBJ2-5; D is unresolved. The end of the DNA aligns better with TRBJ2-7, so the J call may be wrong. CDR3 size: 15 residues. Germline V lookup: CDR1 SGHRS, CDR2 YFSETQ. CDR3 nucleotides: TGCGCCAGCAGCTTGGAAAGCTCCCCTACCAACGAGCAGTACTTC. It codes for CASSLESSPTNEQYF.

The gene calls are TRBV6-5 and TRBJ2-7; 7 bases are a match to TRBD2. V lost 4 bases and J lost 11; bases outside the gene matches: 11. The CDR3 is made up of 13 amino acids. The V gene's germline CDR1 is MNHEY and CDR2 SVGAGI. The CDR3: CASSSGTGGSEYF. DNA for the CDR3: TGTGCCAGCAGTTCCGGGACTGGCGGGAGTGAGTACTTC.

The chain employs TRBV4-1 and TRBJ1-2, with TRBD1 as a possible D gene (5 bases). V lost 4 bases, J lost 1 base, and 13 bases lay in between. The CDR3 is 15 residues long. CDR1 MGHRA and CDR2 YSYEKL come from the germline V gene. This chain's CDR3 is CASSRGTAHNYGYTF. Here the CDR3 DNA reads TGCGCCAGCAGCCGGGGGACCGCTCATAACTATGGCTACACCTTC.

Only a few counts were recorded for this clonotype. The chain joins TRBV6-2 or TRBV6-3 to TRBJ2-5; D not certain. The J call is uncertain, as TRBJ2-7 better fits the DNA end. The CDR3 has 11 amino acids. CDR1 is MNHEY and CDR2 is SVGEGT in the germline V gene. CDR3 bases: TGTGCCAGCAGACTTAACTACGAGCAGTACTTC. Residues: CASRLNYEQYF.

This clonotype was seen a few times. V gene TRBV2 combines with J gene TRBJ1-1; D uncertain. Between the trimmed V and J ends, which lost 4 bases and 4 bases, there was a span of 7 bases. The CDR3 is made up of 12 amino acids. Per the germline V gene, CDR1 is SNHLY and CDR2 is FYNNEI. The CDR3, as DNA: TGTGCCAGCAGTGTCCGGGGCACTGAAGCTTTCTTT. It yields the protein CASSVRGTEAFF.

The V call is TRBV4-1, the J call TRBJ1-2, with 9 bases that match TRBD1. The CDR3 has 18 residues. Losses at the gene ends were 2 bases for V and 6 bases for J; bases not matched to a gene: 16. CDR1 is MGHRA and CDR2 is YSYEKL in the germline V gene. As DNA, the CDR3 is TGCGCCAGCAGCCAACTTCCCGGGACAGGGAGCCAAGGTCATGGCTACACCTTC. This gives the protein CASSQLPGTGSQGHGYTF.

This clonotype was counted ten times or more. The chain couples TRBV20-1 to TRBJ2-1; the match to TRBD2 covers 8 bases. The V and J ends lost 2 bases and 6 bases, in that order; junction bases with no gene match: 6. The CDR3 totals 14 residues. Germline CDR1 is DFQATT and CDR2 is SNEGSKA (reference sequence). Here the CDR3 DNA reads TGCAGTGCTAGACGCCTAGCGGGCTTCAATGAGCAGTTCTTC. The encoded protein is CSARRLAGFNEQFF.

The V call is TRBV9, the J call TRBJ2-3; 10 nucleotides align to TRBD1. This CDR3 contains 15 residues. The germline V gene has CDR1 SGDLS and CDR2 YYNGEE. The ends lost 3 bases at V and 1 base at J; junction bases unmatched: 2. The CDR3, as DNA: TGTGCCAGCAGCGCGGGACAGGGGCGCACAGATACGCAGTATTTT. Residues: CASSAGQGRTDTQYF.